A selection of T cell receptor beta chains follows, all from one sample in a study of T-cell reconstitution after alpha-beta-depleted transplantation in children. In TCRdb, the PCR reads were re-called with MiXCR into one record per CDR3 protein. The table records almost 600,000 distinct CDR3 sequences, approximately 30% of them present only once. The sample in question was PBMCs, obtained before TCRalphabeta/CD19-depleted stem cell transplant. These receptors were collected from a boy younger than two with Wiskott-Aldrich syndrome, due to receive a stem cell transplant. Each CDR3 is given with its conserved first and last residue. A D gene is named only where the DNA matches it firmly. Expanded clones get a size class; other rows say once, few or many, or leave the size out.

>TRBV7-3|-|TRBJ2-7|TRBD2
CASSLGGSPLYEQYF
TGTGCCAGCAGCTTAGGCGGGAGCCCCCTTTACGAGCAGTACTTC
>TRBV10-1|-|TRBJ2-5|TRBD2
CASSESGTSRETQYF
TGCGCCAGCAGTGAGTCCGGGACTAGCAGAGAGACCCAGTACTTC
>TRBV29-1|-|TRBJ2-3|-
CSGRRTTDTQYF
TGCAGCGGACGGCGGACCACAGATACGCAGTATTTT
>TRBV2|few|TRBJ2-5|TRBD2
CASSAGGPETQYF
TGTGCCAGCTCAGCGGGAGGGCCAGAGACCCAGTACTTC
>TRBV29-1|few|TRBJ1-2|-
CSVGFGVGYGYTF
TGCAGCGTTGGTTTCGGGGTAGGATATGGCTACACCTTC
>TRBV20-1|-|TRBJ2-1|-
CSVKVLARTEEQFF
TGCAGTGTGAAGGTCCTAGCGAGGACTGAAGAGCAGTTCTTC
>TRBV11-1|-|TRBJ2-1|-
CASSYIGGEQFF
TGTGCCAGCAGTTACATCGGCGGTGAGCAGTTCTTC
>TRBV12-3/TRBV12-4|few|TRBJ2-5|TRBD2
CASSLGLAGGVETQYF
TGTGCCAGCAGCCTCGGACTAGCGGGAGGTGTGGAGACCCAGTACTTC
>TRBV7-2|-|TRBJ2-7|-
CASSLAGAHYEQYF
TGTGCCAGCAGCTTAGCGGGGGCTCACTACGAGCAGTACTTC
>TRBV20-1|-|TRBJ2-1|-
CSARGGKNSYNEQFF
TGCAGTGCTAGGGGCGGGAAAAATTCCTACAATGAGCAGTTCTTC
>TRBV4-1|-|TRBJ2-7|-
CASSQMRQGYEQYF
TGCGCCAGCAGCCAAATGAGGCAAGGTTACGAGCAGTACTTC
>TRBV10-3|few|TRBJ1-6|TRBD1
CAISESQGARGPPLHF
TGTGCCATCAGTGAGTCACAGGGGGCGCGTGGTCCACCCCTCCACTTT
>TRBV9|few|TRBJ2-3|TRBD2
CASSVSGRALDTQYF
TGTGCCAGCAGCGTCAGCGGGAGGGCCTTAGATACGCAGTATTTT
>TRBV5-8|-|TRBJ1-1|-
CASSPFSSTPSTEAFF
TGTGCCAGCAGCCCGTTTTCATCGACCCCAAGCACTGAAGCTTTCTTT
>TRBV20-1|-|TRBJ2-7|-
CSARDITNGQGPYEQYF
TGCAGTGCTAGAGATATCACCAACGGGCAGGGGCCCTACGAGCAGTACTTC
>TRBV2|-|TRBJ2-1|TRBD1
CASRLDRADQFF
TGTGCCAGCAGGCTGGACAGGGCGGATCAGTTCTTC
>TRBV24-1|-|TRBJ2-1|TRBD2
CATRGGNRYNEQFF
TGTGCCACCAGGGGGGGGAATCGGTACAATGAGCAGTTCTTC
>TRBV7-2|-|TRBJ1-1|-
CASSFGGREAFF
TGTGCCAGCAGCTTCGGGGGGCGTGAAGCTTTCTTT
>TRBV5-4|-|TRBJ2-1|-
CASSLFGGTIPNEQFF
TGTGCCAGCAGCTTGTTTGGGGGAACGATTCCCAATGAGCAGTTCTTC
>TRBV4-2|-|TRBJ2-5|-
CASSRETGSVQETQYF
TGTGCCAGCAGTCGGGAGACGGGATCAGTCCAAGAGACCCAGTACTTC
>TRBV7-9|-|TRBJ1-5|-
CASSLASGGNQPQHF
TGTGCCAGCAGCTTAGCGTCAGGGGGCAATCAGCCCCAGCATTTT
>TRBV12-3/TRBV12-4|-|TRBJ2-4|-
CASSLGTTNIQYF
TGTGCCAGCAGTTTAGGCACCACAAACATTCAGTACTTC
>TRBV24-1|few|TRBJ2-3|-
CATSDPGDTQYF
TGTGCCACCAGTGACCCTGGAGATACGCAGTATTTT
>TRBV7-2|-|TRBJ1-3|-
CASSLWTGGNTIYF
TGTGCCAGCAGCCTTTGGACGGGCGGAAACACCATATATTTT